These T cell receptor beta chains were read from a single sample in a study of T cells after yellow fever vaccination. TCRdb fed the 5' RACE reads into MiXCR, producing one record per CDR3 protein. The sample lists approximately 300,000 distinct CDR3 sequences, about 10% seen once, with approximately 3.3% in the top ten. The source material was CD4+ T cells sorted from PBMCs, sampled 45 days after the yellow fever booster vaccination. These receptors all come from a man in his late teens or twenties who received the YFV17D yellow fever vaccine. Each CDR3 is given with its conserved first and last residue. A D gene is named only where the DNA matches it firmly. Only some rows state a clone size, as once, few, many or a class for expanded clones.

V	D	size	J	CDR3	DNA
TRBV30	-	-	TRBJ2-5	CAWSGGLQETQYF	TGTGCCTGGAGTGGGGGGCTTCAAGAGACCCAGTACTTC
TRBV30	-	-	TRBJ2-7	CAWSPGAYEQYF	TGTGCCTGGAGTCCGGGGGCCTACGAGCAGTACTTC
TRBV10-3	-	-	TRBJ2-1	CAASRGGAGYNEQFF	TGTGCCGCCAGTCGAGGTGGGGCGGGGTACAATGAGCAGTTCTTC
TRBV6-5	-	many	TRBJ2-1	CASSRIPSVGDNEQFF	TGTGCCAGCAGTCGCATCCCTAGCGTCGGGGACAATGAGCAGTTCTTC
TRBV7-3	TRBD2	-	TRBJ2-3	CASSRGLAGTTDTQYF	TGTGCCAGCAGCCGGGGACTAGCGGGGACCACAGATACGCAGTATTTT
TRBV12-3/TRBV12-4	TRBD1	-	TRBJ1-2	CASSTPGTGGAYGYTF	TGTGCCAGCAGCACTCCCGGGACAGGGGGCGCCTATGGCTACACCTTC
TRBV6-5	-	many	TRBJ2-1	CASSYSSIRSNEQFF	TGTGCCAGCAGTTACTCTTCCATAAGAAGCAATGAGCAGTTCTTC
TRBV6-1	TRBD1	-	TRBJ1-2	CASSELDRSYGYTF	TGTGCCAGCAGTGAATTGGACAGGTCCTATGGCTACACCTTC
TRBV29-1	TRBD1	-	TRBJ1-1	CSVEGGTGETEAFF	TGCAGCGTTGAAGGGGGGACAGGGGAGACTGAAGCTTTCTTT
TRBV27	-	-	TRBJ1-1	CASSLNSRAEAFF	TGTGCCAGCAGTTTAAACAGTAGGGCTGAAGCTTTCTTT
TRBV4-2	-	few	TRBJ1-3	CASSPAVQASGNTIYF	TGTGCCAGCAGCCCGGCGGTACAGGCCTCTGGAAACACCATATATTTT
TRBV5-1	TRBD2	few	TRBJ2-5	CASSLVASGVQETQYF	TGCGCCAGCAGCTTGGTCGCTAGCGGGGTTCAAGAGACCCAGTACTTC
TRBV7-2	-	few	TRBJ2-4	CASSLAVRIAKNIQYF	TGTGCCAGCAGCTTAGCGGTCAGGATAGCCAAAAACATTCAGTACTTC
TRBV2	TRBD1	-	TRBJ2-2	CASSTGGTGELFF	TGTGCCAGCAGTACAGGGGGCACCGGGGAGCTGTTTTTT
TRBV6-5	-	-	TRBJ1-4	CASTNEVLGGREKLFF	TGTGCCAGCACCAACGAGGTTTTGGGGGGCCGGGAAAAACTGTTTTTT
TRBV20-1	-	few	TRBJ2-5	CSARELGFQETQYF	TGCAGTGCCCGAGAACTAGGTTTCCAAGAGACCCAGTACTTC
TRBV27	-	-	TRBJ2-1	CASGGSHPSYNEQFF	TGTGCCAGCGGAGGGAGTCACCCCTCCTACAATGAGCAGTTCTTC
TRBV21-1	-	-	TRBJ2-5	CASSKGAGEETQYF	TGTGCCAGCAGCAAAGGGGCAGGGGAGGAGACCCAGTACTTC
TRBV5-1	-	few	TRBJ2-3	CASSFARGQADTQYF	TGCGCCAGCAGCTTCGCGCGGGGCCAGGCGGATACGCAGTATTTT
TRBV6-5	-	many	TRBJ1-1	CASSYSMFVNTEAFF	TGTGCCAGCAGTTACTCGATGTTTGTGAACACTGAAGCTTTCTTT
TRBV7-9	-	few	TRBJ2-3	CASSPPNFRTDTQYF	TGTGCCAGCAGTCCCCCTAATTTCCGAACAGATACGCAGTATTTT
TRBV6-1	-	-	TRBJ1-1	CASSQQGEDTEAFF	TGTGCCAGCAGTCAACAGGGAGAGGACACTGAAGCTTTCTTT
TRBV28	TRBD2	-	TRBJ2-2	CASSFRRGGRRTGELFF	TGTGCCAGCAGTTTCAGGCGGGGGGGCCGACGTACCGGGGAGCTGTTTTTT
TRBV5-1	-	-	TRBJ1-5	CASSPVGGQPQHF	TGCGCCAGCAGTCCGGTAGGAGGTCAGCCCCAGCATTTT
TRBV4-1	-	few	TRBJ1-2	CASSQDDRTYGYTF	TGCGCCAGCAGCCAAGATGACAGGACCTACGGCTACACCTTC
TRBV10-3	TRBD1	few	TRBJ2-5	CAISRQGRETQYF	TGTGCCATCAGTAGACAGGGCCGGGAGACCCAGTACTTC
TRBV19	TRBD2	-	TRBJ2-3	CASNRGGHSDTQYF	TGTGCCAGTAACCGGGGGGGCCATTCGGATACGCAGTATTTT
TRBV12-3/TRBV12-4	TRBD1	few	TRBJ1-5	CASSSQQGNQPQHF	TGTGCCAGCAGTTCACAACAGGGGAATCAGCCCCAGCATTTT
TRBV2	-	few	TRBJ1-4	CASSEVGHEKLFF	TGTGCCAGCAGTGAAGTTGGACACGAAAAACTGTTTTTT
TRBV7-2	TRBD1	-	TRBJ1-5	CASSPRQGTDQPQHF	TGTGCCAGCAGCCCCCGACAGGGTACCGATCAGCCCCAGCATTTT
TRBV25-1	-	few	TRBJ2-1	CASSGGREQFF	TGTGCCAGCAGTGGGGGAAGGGAGCAGTTCTTC
TRBV7-2	-	many	TRBJ2-6	CASSIPGANVLTF	TGTGCCAGCAGCATTCCTGGGGCCAACGTCCTGACTTTC
TRBV12-3/TRBV12-4	TRBD1	-	TRBJ1-2	CASSIGTGGRYGYTF	TGTGCCAGCAGCATAGGTACAGGGGGCCGGTATGGCTACACCTTC
TRBV30	-	-	TRBJ1-2	CAWSSWGAHLWAGYTF	TGTGCCTGGAGCTCGTGGGGGGCGCATCTATGGGCTGGCTACACCTTC
TRBV18	-	-	TRBJ1-1	CASSPPVGVNTEAFF	TGTGCCAGCTCCCCTCCTGTTGGGGTGAACACTGAAGCTTTCTTT
TRBV5-1	-	many	TRBJ2-5	CASSPRLGETQYF	TGCGCCAGCAGCCCAAGACTGGGAGAGACCCAGTACTTC
TRBV7-9	-	-	TRBJ1-4	CASSLVAGGNLPRNEKLVF	-
TRBV21-1	-	-	TRBJ2-6	CASVRLGGANVLTF	TGTGCCAGCGTCAGACTAGGGGGGGCCAACGTCCTGACTTTC
TRBV24-1	-	-	TRBJ2-3	CATSDLRDRQSTDTQYF	TGTGCCACCAGTGATTTGCGAGACAGGCAAAGCACAGATACGCAGTATTTT
TRBV7-2	-	many	TRBJ2-1	CASSLGPDNEQFF	TGTGCCAGCAGCTTGGGGCCCGACAATGAGCAGTTCTTC
TRBV20-1	-	few	TRBJ2-1	CSARLAKVDGAYNEQFF	TGCAGTGCTCGGCTAGCGAAGGTCGATGGCGCCTACAATGAGCAGTTCTTC
TRBV4-3	-	-	TRBJ1-4	CASSSAGAANEKLFF	TGCGCCAGCAGCTCGGCAGGGGCAGCTAATGAAAAACTGTTTTTT
TRBV21-1	-	few	TRBJ2-7	CASSKGAGFHEQYF	TGTGCCAGCAGCAAGGGGGCAGGCTTTCACGAGCAGTACTTC
TRBV7-9	-	few	TRBJ2-5	CASSVTRETQYF	TGTGCCAGCAGCGTTACGCGTGAGACCCAGTACTTC
TRBV4-1	-	-	TRBJ2-5	CASSHGRGAGPETQYF	TGCGCCAGCAGCCATGGTCGAGGGGCGGGCCCGGAGACCCAGTACTTC
TRBV5-4	-	-	TRBJ1-2	CASSSEPVGGYGYTF	TGTGCCAGCAGCTCGGAGCCGGTGGGAGGCTATGGCTACACCTTC
TRBV24-1	TRBD1	-	TRBJ2-1	CATSGQGGYNEQFF	TGTGCCACCAGTGGACAGGGGGGATACAATGAGCAGTTCTTC
TRBV7-9	-	-	TRBJ2-3	CASSSRGGLADTQYF	TGTGCCAGCAGCTCGAGGGGTGGGCTCGCAGATACGCAGTATTTT
TRBV18	-	few	TRBJ2-3	CASSSTYQGDTQYF	TGTGCCAGCTCATCGACGTATCAGGGGGATACGCAGTATTTT
TRBV27	-	-	TRBJ2-3	CASSLRPQTDTQYF	TGTGCCAGCAGTTTACGCCCCCAGACAGATACGCAGTATTTT
TRBV4-2	-	few	TRBJ1-1	CASSQDRGTRSEAFF	TGTGCCAGCAGCCAAGATAGGGGCACGAGGTCTGAAGCTTTCTTT
TRBV2	TRBD1	-	TRBJ1-1	CASSFDRGAFF	TGTGCCAGCAGTTTCGACAGGGGGGCTTTCTTT
TRBV6-5	TRBD2	-	TRBJ2-5	CASSPTAGQETQYF	TGTGCCAGCAGTCCAACAGCGGGGCAAGAGACCCAGTACTTC